These T cell receptor beta chains were read from a single sample in a study of CD8+ T cells in alopecia areata. The table came from immunoSEQ multiplex PCR; TCRdb's copy has only in-frame clones and leaves some out. The table includes over 30,000 clones, over 65% detected once. The sequenced sample consisted of NKG2D-low CD8+ T cells sorted from blood. The receptors come from a human donor with alopecia areata. Each CDR3 is given with its conserved first and last residue. The D gene is left open where the match is weak. For some rows the clone size is stated as once, few or many, or as a class when expanded; others skip it.

TRBJ1-4	TRBV25-1	14	-	-	TGTGCCAGCAGTGCCGACCGGGACATTGAAAAACTGTTTTTT	CASSADRDIEKLFF
TRBJ2-1	TRBV6-1	13	-	-	TGTGCCAGCAGTGAAGGGGAGGTCAATGAGCAGTTCTTC	CASSEGEVNEQFF
TRBJ1-4	TRBV5-1	19	-	TRBD1	TGCGCCAGCAGCTTGAACCCCGGGACAGCTGATGCAACTAATGAAAAACTGTTTTTT	CASSLNPGTADATNEKLFF
TRBJ2-6	TRBV30	14	-	-	TGTGCCTGGAGCGACGATTGGGGGGCCAACGTCCTGACTTTC	CAWSDDWGANVLTF
TRBJ2-7	TRBV27	14	-	-	TGTGCCAGCAGTTTATCCGGCACGGTTACCGAGCAGTACTTC	CASSLSGTVTEQYF
TRBJ2-3	TRBV6-4	13	-	-	TGTGCCAGCAGTGCGGGGTCCACAGATACGCAGTATTTT	CASSAGSTDTQYF
TRBJ2-6	TRBV7-9	15	medium-sized	-	TGTGCCAGCAGCTTAAGTTTATCTGGGGCCAACGTCCTGACTTTC	CASSLSLSGANVLTF
TRBJ2-1	TRBV30	14	-	-	TGTGCCTGGAGTGTACAGGGTCCCCACAATGAGCAGTTCTTC	CAWSVQGPHNEQFF
TRBJ2-7	TRBV2	18	-	TRBD2	TGTGCCAGCACCATAAGCGGGGATGGCTTTGTTCTTTCCTACGAGCAGTACTTC	CASTISGDGFVLSYEQYF
TRBJ2-5	TRBV6-5	15	few	TRBD2	TGTGCCAGCAGTTCCTTAGCGGGGGAGGCGGAGACCCAGTACTTC	CASSSLAGEAETQYF
TRBJ2-7	TRBV11-2	11	-	TRBD1	TGTGCCAGCAGCTTGCGGACAGGGAAGTACTTC	CASSLRTGKYF
TRBJ2-3	TRBV30	16	-	-	TGTGCCTGGAGTGTATTAGGTTGGGTAGAATCAGATACGCAGTATTTT	CAWSVLGWVESDTQYF
TRBJ1-1	TRBV28	16	-	TRBD1	TGTGCCAGCAGTTTTGTCGGACAGGGCCAGAGGACTGAAGCTTTCTTT	CASSFVGQGQRTEAFF
TRBJ2-5	TRBV5-4	16	-	TRBD2	TGTGCCAGCCGAGATTGGGGACTAGCGGTACAAGAGACCCAGTACTTC	CASRDWGLAVQETQYF
TRBJ1-1	TRBV7-9	14	-	-	TGTGCCAGCAGCTTCCCGGGGATGGACACTGAAGCTTTCTTT	CASSFPGMDTEAFF
TRBJ2-1	TRBV7-2	14	-	TRBD2	TGTGCCAGCAGCTTACGTAGCGGGTACAATGAGCAGTTCTTC	CASSLRSGYNEQFF